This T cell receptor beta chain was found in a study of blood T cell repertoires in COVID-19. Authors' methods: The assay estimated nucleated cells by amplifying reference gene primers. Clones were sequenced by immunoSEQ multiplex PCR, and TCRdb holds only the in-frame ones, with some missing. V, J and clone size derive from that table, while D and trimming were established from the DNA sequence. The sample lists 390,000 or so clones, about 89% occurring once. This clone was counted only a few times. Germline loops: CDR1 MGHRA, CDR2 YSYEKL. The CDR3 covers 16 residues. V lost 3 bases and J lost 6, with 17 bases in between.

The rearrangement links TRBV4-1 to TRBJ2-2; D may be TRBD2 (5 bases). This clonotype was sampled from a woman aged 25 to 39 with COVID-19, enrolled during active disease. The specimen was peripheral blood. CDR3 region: CASSHNGLPGAGELFF. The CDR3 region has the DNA TGCGCCAGCAGCCATAACGGACTCCCGGGCGCCGGGGAGCTGTTTTTT.